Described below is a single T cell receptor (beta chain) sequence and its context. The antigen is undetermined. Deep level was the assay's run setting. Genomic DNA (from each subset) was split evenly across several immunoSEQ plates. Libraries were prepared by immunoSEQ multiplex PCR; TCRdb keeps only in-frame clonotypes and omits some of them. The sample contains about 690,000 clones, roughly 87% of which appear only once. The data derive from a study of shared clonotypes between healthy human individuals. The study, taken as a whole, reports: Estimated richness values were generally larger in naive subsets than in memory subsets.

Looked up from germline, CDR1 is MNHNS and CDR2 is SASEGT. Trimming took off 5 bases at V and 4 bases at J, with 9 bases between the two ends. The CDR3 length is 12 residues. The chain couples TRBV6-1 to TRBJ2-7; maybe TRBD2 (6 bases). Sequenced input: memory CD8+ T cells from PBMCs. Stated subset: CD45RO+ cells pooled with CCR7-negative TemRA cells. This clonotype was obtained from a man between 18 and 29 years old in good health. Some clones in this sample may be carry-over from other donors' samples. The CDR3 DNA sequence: TGTGCCAGCAGTAATAGCGGATACGAGCAGTACTTC. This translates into CASSNSGYEQYF.